A selection of T cell receptor beta chains follows, all from one sample in a study of response to subunit inactivated influenza vaccine. TCRdb independently ran MiXCR on the RT-PCR reads; one entry per CDR3 protein. The repertoire holds about 530,000 distinct CDR3 sequences, roughly 13% seen once, with over 10% in the top ten. The input for sequencing was PBMCs from blood, taken about 40 days after vaccination. These receptors came from a man over 45 who received an inactivated influenza vaccine. Both conserved end residues are part of each CDR3. The D gene is left open where the match is weak. Size is stated for part of the rows, as once, few or many counts, or as a class when the clone is expanded.

V gene	J gene	D gene	clone size	CDR3 DNA	CDR3 protein
TRBV20-1	TRBJ2-3	.	few	TGCAGTGCTAGCCGGAGATCGAGGACAGATACGCAGTATTTT	CSASRRSRTDTQYF
TRBV4-1	TRBJ2-7	.	.	TGCGCCAGCAGCCAACGGGTAGGAACCTACGAGCAGTACTTC	CASSQRVGTYEQYF
TRBV2	TRBJ2-3	.	.	TGTGCCAGCAGTGCAGGGTCGAGGCGCACAGATACGCAGTATTTT	CASSAGSRRTDTQYF
TRBV4-2	TRBJ2-6	TRBD2	many	TGTGCCAGCAGCCAAGTCCGACGTGCTAGCGGGATACTCTCTGGGGCCAACGTCCTGACTTTC	CASSQVRRASGILSGANVLTF
TRBV6-2/TRBV6-3	TRBJ2-1	TRBD2	many	TGTGCCAGCAAAGGTAGCGGGAGGAATGAGCAGTTCTTC	CASKGSGRNEQFF
TRBV15	TRBJ2-7	TRBD1	few	TGTGCCACCAGCAGTCAGGGGGCCCTCCCGGACGAGCAGTACTTC	CATSSQGALPDEQYF
TRBV5-4	TRBJ2-7	TRBD2	many	TGTGCCAGCAGCTTCTCTAGCGGGAGTAACGAGCAGTACTTC	CASSFSSGSNEQYF
TRBV12-3/TRBV12-4	TRBJ2-3	.	.	TGTGCCAGCAGTATCAGGTACACAGATACGCAGTATTTT	CASSIRYTDTQYF
TRBV7-9	TRBJ2-7	TRBD2	few	TGTGCCAGCAGCCCCTCTACCGGGAGGACTACTTACGAGCAGTACTTC	CASSPSTGRTTYEQYF
TRBV18	TRBJ2-3	TRBD1	.	TGTGCCAGCTCACCACCGGACAGGGGCAACACAGATACGCAGTATTTT	CASSPPDRGNTDTQYF
TRBV7-8	TRBJ2-1	TRBD2	few	TGTGCCAGCAGCTTTAGCGGGGGGTACAATGAGCAGTTCTTC	CASSFSGGYNEQFF
TRBV20-1	TRBJ1-6	.	.	TGCAGTGCTAGGTACAGCGCCCTTAATTCACCCCTCCACTTT	CSARYSALNSPLHF
TRBV3-1	TRBJ2-7	TRBD1	.	TGTGCCAGCAGCCACCATTCGACAGGGCTAGATTTCTACGAGCAGTACTTC	CASSHHSTGLDFYEQYF
TRBV4-1	TRBJ1-1	.	few	TGCGCCAGCAGCCAAGATCTCTTAGGAAAGAACACTGAAGCTTTCTTT	CASSQDLLGKNTEAFF
TRBV3-1	TRBJ2-1	.	few	TGTGCCAGCAGCCAAATTTCCCTTGCCAGGGGCAATGAGCAGTTCTTC	CASSQISLARGNEQFF
TRBV2	TRBJ2-3	.	few	TGTGCCAGCAGTGGTCTAGCTGCAGATACGCAGTATTTT	CASSGLAADTQYF
TRBV5-5	TRBJ1-2	.	.	TGTGCCAGCAGCTTGGAAGGTGACTATGGCTACACCTTC	CASSLEGDYGYTF
TRBV9	TRBJ2-7	TRBD1	once	TGTGCCAGCAGCCTCCGGGACAGCTACTCCTACGAGCAGTACTTC	CASSLRDSYSYEQYF
TRBV7-2	TRBJ2-1	TRBD2	many	TGTGCCAGCAGCTTCAGGCCTAGCGGGGGGGCCAGTGAGCAGTTCTTC	CASSFRPSGGASEQFF
TRBV20-1	TRBJ2-3	TRBD1	.	TGCAGTGCCATGGACAGGGTCAACACAGATACGCAGTATTTT	CSAMDRVNTDTQYF
TRBV28	TRBJ2-7	TRBD2	few	TGTGCCTGCTGCGGCGGGGGGACCTTCTACGAGCAGTACTTC	CACCGGGTFYEQYF
TRBV5-1	TRBJ1-5	TRBD1	.	TGCGCCAGCAGCTTGGGAGGGGGCAAGAATCAGCCCCAGCATTTT	CASSLGGGKNQPQHF
TRBV5-4	TRBJ2-3	TRBD2	.	TGTGCCAGCAGCTTGGCCCTAGCGGGGGGACCGAGCACAGATACGCAGTATTTT	CASSLALAGGPSTDTQYF
TRBV7-3	TRBJ2-3	TRBD2	.	TGTGCCAGCAGCTCTAATCGGCTAGCGGAGGGTGCAGATACGCAGTATTTT	CASSSNRLAEGADTQYF
TRBV20-1	TRBJ1-5	TRBD1	many	TGCAGTGCTAAATTCGGGACAGCCAATCAGCCCCAGCATTTT	CSAKFGTANQPQHF
TRBV20-1	TRBJ2-7	TRBD2	.	TGCAGTGCTAGAGAGACTAGAAGCGGGAGTGGCTACGAGCAGTACTTC	CSARETRSGSGYEQYF
TRBV20-1	TRBJ2-5	.	few	TGCAGTGCTGGGAGGAGCCCGAGGGAGACCCAGTACTTC	CSAGRSPRETQYF
TRBV7-9	TRBJ1-3	.	few	TGTGCCAGCAGCCCCCCCCGGGGGACTGGAAACACCATATATTTT	CASSPPRGTGNTIYF
TRBV12-3/TRBV12-4	TRBJ2-7	TRBD1	few	TGTGCCAGCAGTACTGCGACAGGGGCCTACGAGCAGTACTTC	CASSTATGAYEQYF
TRBV7-2	TRBJ2-1	TRBD1	few	TGTGCCAGCAGTGGGACAGGGACGTACAATGAGCAGTTCTTC	CASSGTGTYNEQFF
TRBV5-6	TRBJ2-3	TRBD2	few	TGTGCCAGCAGCTTGGCCCCAGCGGGGGGGGTTACGCAGTATTTT	CASSLAPAGGVTQYF
TRBV6-1	TRBJ2-7	TRBD1	few	TGTGCCAGCACCCCAAAAGTCGGGACAGGGGTCCACGAGCAGTACTTC	CASTPKVGTGVHEQYF
TRBV29-1	TRBJ2-1	.	.	TGCAGCGACGAAGACCCCCACAATGAGCAGTTCTTC	CSDEDPHNEQFF
TRBV28	TRBJ2-7	.	.	TGTGCCAGCAGATCAGCAGATCCGGCCTACGAGCAGTACTTC	CASRSADPAYEQYF
TRBV7-6	TRBJ2-1	TRBD2	few	TGTGCCAGCAGCTTACCCTCCGCGGGACTAGCGGACTACAATGAGCAGTTCTTC	CASSLPSAGLADYNEQFF